Sequencing of this T cell receptor (beta chain) was carried out in a study of blood T cell repertoires in COVID-19. At the level of the study: Acute-phase and convalescent COVID-19 samples originated in the United States, Italy and Spain. PBMCs, B-cell-depleted T cells, or T cells were the source of the cDNA or gDNA that made up the material.

Original handling: Estimated nucleated cell counts came from reference gene primer amplification. Repertoires were generated with immunoSEQ multiplex PCR, while TCRdb's copy carries only in-frame clones and drops some. That table gives V, J and clone size, and the DNA gave D and trimming. The repertoire has roughly 400,000 clones, roughly 91% of them found once; the top ten carry less than 2%. This clone was seen a handful of times. Trimming cost V 3 bases and J 2 bases; bases outside gene matches: 8. Germline values: CDR1 SGDLS, CDR2 YYNGEE. This CDR3 contains 16 residues. Categorization into cohorts depended on clinical history that participants reported.

The chain carries TRBV9 and TRBJ1-3; TRBD1 matches at 7 bases. The sequence was collected from a woman aged 25 to 45 who had recovered from COVID-19. The sequenced material came from PBMCs or T cells enriched from blood (not recorded which). CDR3 amino acids: CASSARTGAAGNTIYF. In DNA, the CDR3 is TGTGCCAGCAGCGCCCGAACAGGGGCGGCTGGAAACACCATATATTTT. Using reference TRBV9 and TRBJ1-3 for the parts outside the CDR3, the full variable domain is DSGVTQTPKHLITATGQRVTLRCSPRSGDLSVYWYQQSLDQGLQFLIQYYNGEERAKGNILERFSAQQFPDLHSELNLSSLELGDSALYFCASSARTGAAGNTIYFGEGSWLTVV.